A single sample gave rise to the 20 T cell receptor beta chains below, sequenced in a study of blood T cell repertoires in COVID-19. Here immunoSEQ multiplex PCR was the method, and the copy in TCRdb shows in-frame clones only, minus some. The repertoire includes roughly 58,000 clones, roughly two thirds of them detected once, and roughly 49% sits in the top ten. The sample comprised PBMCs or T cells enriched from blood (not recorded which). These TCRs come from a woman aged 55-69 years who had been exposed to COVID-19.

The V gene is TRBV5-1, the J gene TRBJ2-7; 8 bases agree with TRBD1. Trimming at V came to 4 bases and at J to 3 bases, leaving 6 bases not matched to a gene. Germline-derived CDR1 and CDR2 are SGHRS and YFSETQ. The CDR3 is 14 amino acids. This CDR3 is CASSIDGQGYEQYF. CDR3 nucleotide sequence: TGCGCCAGCAGCATCGATGGACAGGGCTACGAGCAGTACTTC.

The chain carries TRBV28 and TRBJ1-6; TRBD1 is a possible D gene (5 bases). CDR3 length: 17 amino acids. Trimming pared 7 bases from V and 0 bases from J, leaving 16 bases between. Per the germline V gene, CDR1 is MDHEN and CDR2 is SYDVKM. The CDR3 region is CASTPARGTSYNSPLHF. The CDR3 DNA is TGTGCCAGCACCCCGGCGCGCGGGACCTCCTATAATTCACCCCTCCACTTT.

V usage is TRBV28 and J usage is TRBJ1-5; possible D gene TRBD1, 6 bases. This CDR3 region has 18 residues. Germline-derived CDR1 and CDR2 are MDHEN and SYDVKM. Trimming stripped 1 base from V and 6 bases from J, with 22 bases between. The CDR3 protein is CASSLYGVRGGVIQPQHF. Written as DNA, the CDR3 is TGTGCCAGCAGTTTATATGGGGTACGGGGGGGCGTAATTCAGCCCCAGCATTTT. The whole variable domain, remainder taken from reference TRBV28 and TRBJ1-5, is DVKVTQSSRYLVKRTGEKVFLECVQDMDHENMFWYRQDPGLGLRLIYFSYDVKMKEKGDIPEGYSVSREKKERFSLILESASTNQTSMYLCASSLYGVRGGVIQPQHFGDGTRLSIL.

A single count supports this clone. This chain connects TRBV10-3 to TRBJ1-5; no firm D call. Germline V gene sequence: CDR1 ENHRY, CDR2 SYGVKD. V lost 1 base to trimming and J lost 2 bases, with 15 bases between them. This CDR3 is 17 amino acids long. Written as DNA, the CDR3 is TGTGCCATCAGTGAGTTCCCTCTCCTACGGGGCAATCAGCCCCAGCATTTT. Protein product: CAISEFPLLRGNQPQHF.

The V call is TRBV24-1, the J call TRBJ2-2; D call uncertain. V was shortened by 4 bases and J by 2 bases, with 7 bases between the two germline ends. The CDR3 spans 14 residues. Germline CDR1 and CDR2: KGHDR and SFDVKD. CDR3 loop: CATSENPNTGELFF. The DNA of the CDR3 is TGTGCCACCAGTGAAAATCCTAACACCGGGGAGCTGTTTTTT.

CDR3 sequence (DNA): TGTGCCAGCAGCTGGGGACTTTATGGGGATTTGGATGAGCAGTTCTTC. Its protein is CASSWGLYGDLDEQFF. The chain carries TRBV5-4 and TRBJ2-1, with D maybe TRBD2 (6 bases). Germline V gene lookup returns CDR1 SGHNT and CDR2 YYREEE (reference sequence). The length of the CDR3 is 16 residues. Trimming stripped 3 bases from V and 8 bases from J, with 21 bases between. Variable domain in full (rest from reference TRBV5-4 and TRBJ2-1): ETGVTQSPTHLIKTRGQQVTLRCSSQSGHNTVSWYQQALGQGPQFIFQYYREEENGRGNFPPRFSGLQFPNYSSELNVNALELDDSALYLCASSWGLYGDLDEQFFGPGTRLTVL.

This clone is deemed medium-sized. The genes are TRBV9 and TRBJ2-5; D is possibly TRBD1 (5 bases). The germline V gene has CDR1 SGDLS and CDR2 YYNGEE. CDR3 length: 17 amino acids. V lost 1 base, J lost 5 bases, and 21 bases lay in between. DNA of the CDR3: TGTGCCAGCAGCGTACTGGGGCATCCACCCTCGAGGGAGACCCAGTACTTC. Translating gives CASSVLGHPPSRETQYF. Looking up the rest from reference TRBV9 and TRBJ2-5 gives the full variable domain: DSGVTQTPKHLITATGQRVTLRCSPRSGDLSVYWYQQSLDQGLQFLIQYYNGEERAKGNILERFSAQQFPDLHSELNLSSLELGDSALYFCASSVLGHPPSRETQYFGPGTRLLVL.

CDR3: CASRWDRGREKLFF. DNA for the CDR3: TGTGCCAGCAGGTGGGACAGGGGAAGAGAAAAACTGTTTTTT. The chain has TRBV28 and TRBJ1-4, with 10 bases identical to TRBD1. Germline values: CDR1 MDHEN, CDR2 SYDVKM. The J segment lost 8 bases and the V segment lost 6 bases, leaving 6 bases of the junction unmatched. This CDR3 contains 14 residues.

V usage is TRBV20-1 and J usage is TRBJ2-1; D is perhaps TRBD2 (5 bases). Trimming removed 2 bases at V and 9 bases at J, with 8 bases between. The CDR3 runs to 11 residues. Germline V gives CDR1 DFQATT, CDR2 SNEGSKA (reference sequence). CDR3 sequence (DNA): TGCAGTGCTAGATTTGGGAGTGAGCAGTTCTTC. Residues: CSARFGSEQFF.

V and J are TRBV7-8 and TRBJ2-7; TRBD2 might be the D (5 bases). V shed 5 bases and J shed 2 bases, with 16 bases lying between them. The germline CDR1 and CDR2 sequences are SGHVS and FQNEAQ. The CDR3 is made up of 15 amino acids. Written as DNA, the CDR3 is TGTGCCAGCAGCCCGCGAGGGATATTAACCTACGAGCAGTACTTC. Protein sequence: CASSPRGILTYEQYF.

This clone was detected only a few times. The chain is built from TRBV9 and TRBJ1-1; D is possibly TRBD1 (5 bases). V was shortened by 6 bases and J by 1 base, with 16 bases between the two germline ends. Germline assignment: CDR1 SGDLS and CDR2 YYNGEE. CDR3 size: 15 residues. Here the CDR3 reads CASTPGFMENTEAFF. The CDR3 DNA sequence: TGTGCCAGCACACCAGGGTTCATGGAGAACACTGAAGCTTTCTTT.

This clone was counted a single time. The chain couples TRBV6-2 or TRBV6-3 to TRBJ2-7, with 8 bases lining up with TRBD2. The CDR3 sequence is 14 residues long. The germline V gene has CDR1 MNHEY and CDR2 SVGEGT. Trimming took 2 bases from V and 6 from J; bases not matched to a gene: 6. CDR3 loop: CASSYGTRGGEQYF. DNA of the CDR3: TGTGCCAGCAGTTACGGGACTAGGGGTGGCGAGCAGTACTTC.

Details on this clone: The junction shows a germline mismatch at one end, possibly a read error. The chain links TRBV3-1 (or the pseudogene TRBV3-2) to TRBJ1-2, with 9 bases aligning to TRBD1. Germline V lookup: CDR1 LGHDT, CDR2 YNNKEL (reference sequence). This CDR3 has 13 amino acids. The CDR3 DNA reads TGTGCCAGCAGCCAAGATCCCGGGACAGGGTCCCACTTC. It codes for CASSQDPGTGSHF.

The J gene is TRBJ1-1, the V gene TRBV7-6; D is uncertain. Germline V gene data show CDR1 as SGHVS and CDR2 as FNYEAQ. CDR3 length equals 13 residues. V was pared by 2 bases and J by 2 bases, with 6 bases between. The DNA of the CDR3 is TGTGCCAGCAGCTTAAGCGAAAACACTGAAGCTTTCTTT. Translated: CASSLSENTEAFF.

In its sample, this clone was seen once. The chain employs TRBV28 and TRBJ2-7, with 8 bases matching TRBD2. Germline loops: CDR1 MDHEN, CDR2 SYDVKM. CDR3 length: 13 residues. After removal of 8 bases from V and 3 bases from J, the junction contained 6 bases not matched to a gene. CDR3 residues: CASGGTRGYEQYF. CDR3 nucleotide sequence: TGTGCCAGCGGGGGGACTAGGGGCTACGAGCAGTACTTC. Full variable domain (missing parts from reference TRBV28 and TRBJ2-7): DVKVTQSSRYLVKRTGEKVFLECVQDMDHENMFWYRQDPGLGLRLIYFSYDVKMKEKGDIPEGYSVSREKKERFSLILESASTNQTSMYLCASGGTRGYEQYFGPGTRLTVT.

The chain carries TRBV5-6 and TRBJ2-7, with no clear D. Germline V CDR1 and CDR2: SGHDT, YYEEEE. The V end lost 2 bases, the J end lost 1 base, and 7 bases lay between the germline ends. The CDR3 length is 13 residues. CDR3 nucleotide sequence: TGTGCCAGCAGCTTAGTCGGGTCCTACGAGCAGTACTTC. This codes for CASSLVGSYEQYF.

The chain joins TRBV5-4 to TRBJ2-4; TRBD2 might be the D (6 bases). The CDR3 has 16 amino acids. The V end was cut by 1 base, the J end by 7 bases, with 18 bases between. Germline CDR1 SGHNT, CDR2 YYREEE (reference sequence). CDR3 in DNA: TGTGCCAGCAGCTTGTTTGGGGACTCCGAAGGGAACATTCAGTACTTC. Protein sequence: CASSLFGDSEGNIQYF.

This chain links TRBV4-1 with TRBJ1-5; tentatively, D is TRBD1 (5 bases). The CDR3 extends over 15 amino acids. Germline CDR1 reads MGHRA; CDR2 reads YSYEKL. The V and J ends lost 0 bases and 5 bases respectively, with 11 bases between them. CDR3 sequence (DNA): TGCGCCAGCAGCCAAGAAAGCGGGGACTATCAGCCCCAGCATTTT. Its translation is CASSQESGDYQPQHF.

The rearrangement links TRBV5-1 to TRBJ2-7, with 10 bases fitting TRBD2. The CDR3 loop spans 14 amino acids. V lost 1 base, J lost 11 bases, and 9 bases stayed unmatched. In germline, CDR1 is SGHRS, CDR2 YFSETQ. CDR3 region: CASSLSGLAVMEYF. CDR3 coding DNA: TGCGCCAGCAGCTTGTCCGGACTAGCGGTCATGGAGTACTTC.

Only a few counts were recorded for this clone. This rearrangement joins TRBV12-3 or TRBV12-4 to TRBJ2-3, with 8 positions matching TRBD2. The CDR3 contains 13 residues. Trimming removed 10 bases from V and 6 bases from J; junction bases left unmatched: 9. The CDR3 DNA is TGTGCCACCGGCGGGGGGAAGTCTGATACGCAGTATTTT. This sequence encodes CATGGGKSDTQYF.